These 30 T cell receptor beta chains came from one sample sequenced in a study of cytomegalovirus exposure and HLA in healthy donors. The PCR employed 60 Vbeta primers together with 13 Jbeta primers. Some clones are missing from TCRdb's copy, which holds only in-frame ones; the method was immunoSEQ multiplex PCR. The sample consists of 100,000 to 150,000 clones, 6.5% to 9.5% of them appearing once. Sequencing input: PBMCs. The receptors originated from a man aged 35-49 years in good health and CMV-seronegative.

This clone has more than one count but fewer than ten. The chain joins TRBV7-6 to TRBJ1-2; the match to TRBD1 covers 9 bases. J was trimmed by 8 bases and V by 5 bases; bases with no gene match: 9. Germline assignment: CDR1 SGHVS and CDR2 FNYEAQ. The CDR3 is 14 residues long. For the CDR3, the DNA is TGTGCCAGCAGCCCCTCGACAGGGGGTACGGGCTACACCTTC. Its translation: CASSPSTGGTGYTF.

This clone has a handful of counts. This sequence joins TRBV7-2 and TRBJ1-3, with D possibly being TRBD1 (6 bases). Trimming stripped 3 bases from V and 4 bases from J, with 13 bases between. The CDR3 is made up of 15 amino acids. Per germline, CDR1 SGHTA and CDR2 FQGNSA. The CDR3 sequence is CASSFLTGSGNTIYF. CDR3 nucleotides: TGTGCCAGCAGCTTCCTCACAGGGAGCGGAAACACCATATATTTT.

This clone was observed a handful of times. The chain employs TRBV19 and TRBJ2-7, with 11 bases identical to TRBD1. CDR3 length equals 15 residues. The V gene end was trimmed by 8 bases and the J gene end by 3 bases; junction bases not matched to a gene: 9. Germline CDR1 is LNHDA and CDR2 is SQIVND (reference sequence). The CDR3 is CASGQGAGFFYEQYF. As DNA, the CDR3 is TGTGCCAGTGGACAGGGGGCTGGTTTTTTCTACGAGCAGTACTTC.

This clone was picked up a small number of times. The chain recombines TRBV2 with TRBJ2-5, with 7 bases matching TRBD1. V was pared by 1 base and J by 6 bases, with 8 bases of the junction left unmatched. Germline loops: CDR1 SNHLY, CDR2 FYNNEI. CDR3 size: 15 residues. The CDR3 DNA is TGTGCCAGCAGTGAAGGGCGGACAGGTGTACAGACCCAGTACTTC. Its translation: CASSEGRTGVQTQYF.

V is TRBV5-4 and J is TRBJ1-1; 7 bases agree with TRBD1. Trimming at V came to 4 bases and at J to 8 bases, leaving 2 bases not matched to a gene. Per the germline V gene, CDR1 is SGHNT and CDR2 is YYREEE (reference sequence). The CDR3 runs 11 residues. The CDR3: CASSRGGEAFF. The CDR3 nucleotides are TGTGCCAGCAGCAGAGGGGGCGAAGCTTTCTTT.

This clone appeared a few times. The V call is TRBV2, the J call TRBJ2-7; perhaps TRBD2 as D (6 bases). This CDR3 region has 15 residues. Germline-derived CDR1 and CDR2 are SNHLY and FYNNEI. V gave up 1 base and J gave up 6 bases, with 16 bases separating them. This CDR3 is CASSEGRGELSEQYF. The CDR3 DNA reads as TGTGCCAGCAGTGAAGGGAGGGGAGAATTAAGCGAGCAGTACTTC.

The rearrangement links TRBV5-1 to TRBJ2-3; TRBD1 matches at 8 bases. Germline values: CDR1 SGHRS, CDR2 YFSETQ. The length of the CDR3 is 17 residues. V dropped 1 base and J dropped 0; count of bases not matched to a gene: 7. The DNA of the CDR3 is TGCGCCAGCAGCTTGTGGGGACAGGTAATGAGCACAGATACGCAGTATTTT. Translating gives CASSLWGQVMSTDTQYF.

This clone was detected a few times. V is TRBV6-5 and J is TRBJ1-2; TRBD1 matches 7 bases. V lost 4 bases and J lost 5; bases outside the gene matches: 10. The CDR3 length is 15 residues. The germline V gene has CDR1 MNHEY and CDR2 SVGAGI. The CDR3 sequence is CASSSPNRGGYGYTF. CDR3 nucleotide sequence: TGTGCCAGCAGTTCCCCCAACAGGGGAGGTTATGGCTACACCTTC.

The table lists this clone with a few counts. The rearrangement joins TRBV11-3 to TRBJ1-6, with 7 bases fitting TRBD1. Looked up from germline, CDR1 is SGHNT and CDR2 is YENEEA. CDR3 length equals 14 residues. With V trimmed by 5 bases and J by 6 bases, 4 bases remained unmatched. The CDR3 DNA follows: TGTGCCAGCAGCGCGGGACAGTCTAATTCACCCCTCCACTTT. This codes for CASSAGQSNSPLHF.

As regards this clone: This CDR3 is also generated by other DNA sequences in the sample. This sequence joins TRBV4-2 and TRBJ2-7, with TRBD2 as a possible D gene (5 bases). V lost 1 base and J lost 4, with 8 bases in between. The CDR3 runs to 13 residues. The germline V gene has CDR1 LGHNA and CDR2 YNFKEQ. CDR3 sequence: CASSQGGGYEQYF. The CDR3 DNA follows: TGTGCCAGCAGCCAAGGAGGAGGTTACGAGCAGTACTTC.

This clone came up a few times. V and J are TRBV6-1 and TRBJ1-4; D gene ambiguous. The CDR3 runs to 11 residues. Germline V gene lookup returns CDR1 MNHNS and CDR2 SASEGT. The ends were cut back, 9 bases at V and 12 bases at J, with 14 bases in the middle. The CDR3 sequence is CASRAGGELFF. In DNA, the CDR3 is TGTGCCAGTCGTGCCGGCGGGGAACTGTTTTTT.

In this sample, this clone turned up a few times. J is TRBJ1-5 and V is TRBV11-2; tentative D call: TRBD1 (5 bases). The length of the CDR3 is 13 residues. Germline lookup yields CDR1 SGHAT and CDR2 FQNNGV. V was trimmed by 5 bases and J by 2 bases, leaving 7 bases between them. The CDR3 protein is CASSPGGNQPQHF. The CDR3 DNA sequence: TGTGCCAGCAGCCCGGGGGGCAATCAGCCCCAGCATTTT.

This clone showed up just a few times. The chain links TRBV19 to TRBJ2-5; 12 nucleotides match TRBD1. The V segment lost 5 bases and the J segment 5 bases; nucleotides outside the gene matches: 9. This CDR3 contains 16 residues. CDR1 LNHDA and CDR2 SQIVND come from the germline V gene (reference sequence). The CDR3 spells CASSFLGQGARETQYF. CDR3 DNA sequence: TGTGCCAGTAGTTTCCTGGGACAGGGGGCGCGGGAGACCCAGTACTTC.

J is TRBJ1-6 and V is TRBV7-2; unclear D gene. Per the germline V gene, CDR1 is SGHTA and CDR2 is FQGNSA. V lost 1 base to trimming and J lost 12 bases, with 10 bases between them. The CDR3 spans 13 residues. CDR3 sequence (DNA): TGTGCCAGCAGCTTAGAGGAGGCTAGACCCCTCCACTTT. Translating gives CASSLEEARPLHF. Complete variable domain (other parts from reference TRBV7-2 and TRBJ1-6): GAGVSQSPSNKVTEKGKDVELRCDPISGHTALYWYRQSLGQGLEFLIYFQGNSAPDKSGLPSDRFSAERTGGSVSTLTIQRTQQEDSAVYLCASSLEEARPLHFGNGTRLTVT.

The sample holds a few counts of this clone. The rearrangement joins TRBV9 to TRBJ2-5; 12 bases map to TRBD2. Losses at the gene ends were 2 bases for V and 4 bases for J; bases not matched to a gene: 6. Per germline, CDR1 SGDLS and CDR2 YYNGEE. The CDR3 is 16 amino acids. The DNA of the CDR3 is TGTGCCAGCAGCGTCGGACTAGCGGGGATAGGAGAGACCCAGTACTTC. Translated, it gives CASSVGLAGIGETQYF.

The rearrangement joins TRBV18 to TRBJ2-1; 9 bases fit TRBD2. From germline, CDR1 is KGHSH and CDR2 LQKENI. The CDR3 contains 14 residues. The V gene end was trimmed by 4 bases and the J gene end by 9 bases; junction bases not matched to a gene: 7. This CDR3 reads CASSQAREGGEQFF. The CDR3 DNA reads TGTGCCAGCTCACAGGCGCGGGAGGGAGGTGAGCAGTTCTTC.

This clone was observed once. V usage is TRBV5-5 and J usage is TRBJ2-1; D is ambiguous. From germline, CDR1 is SGHKS and CDR2 YYEKEE (reference sequence). Trimming took 3 bases from V and 4 from J, leaving 11 bases between them. The CDR3 is made up of 14 amino acids. The CDR3 region has the DNA TGTGCCAGCAGCTCCCTGGTGAGTTACAATGAGCAGTTCTTC. Amino acid sequence: CASSSLVSYNEQFF.

This clone was seen a few times. The J gene is TRBJ1-1, the V gene TRBV23-1; D gene unclear. TRBV23-1 is placed among ORFs of uncertain function. The CDR3 consists of 15 residues. With 0 bases removed from V and 5 bases from J, the gap between germline ends came to 13 bases. CDR3 in amino acids: CASSQSSLNGTEAFF. CDR3 coding DNA: TGCGCCAGCAGTCAATCTTCCCTTAACGGGACTGAAGCTTTCTTT.

The rearrangement uses TRBV5-1 and TRBJ2-7, with a possible D match to TRBD1 (6 bases). V gave up 4 bases and J gave up 3 bases, with 14 bases separating them. CDR1 and CDR2 (germline): SGHRS, YFSETQ. The length of the CDR3 is 14 residues. The CDR3 loop is CASSTGTNYYEQYF. The CDR3 DNA sequence: TGCGCCAGCAGCACCGGGACAAATTACTACGAGCAGTACTTC.

The sample holds a few counts of this clone. The genes are TRBV9 and TRBJ1-2, with 9 bases aligning to TRBD1. V trimming: 0 bases; J trimming: 7 bases; junction bases outside the gene matches: 10. The CDR3 length is 16 residues. The germline gives CDR1 SGDLS, CDR2 YYNGEE. This chain's CDR3 is CASSVDPTGGPSGYTF. CDR3 nucleotides: TGTGCCAGCAGCGTAGACCCTACAGGGGGCCCCTCTGGCTACACCTTC.

This clone was seen a handful of times. The rearrangement links TRBV19 to TRBJ1-1; D remains unclear. There are 13 residues in the CDR3. The germline V gene has CDR1 LNHDA and CDR2 SQIVND (reference sequence). The V end was cut by 3 bases, the J end by 1 base, with 6 bases between. CDR3 region: CASSISKNTEAFF. The DNA for the CDR3 is TGTGCCAGTAGTATTAGCAAGAACACTGAAGCTTTCTTT.

This chain links TRBV29-1 with TRBJ2-1, with D possibly TRBD2 on 5 matching bases. Germline values: CDR1 SQVTM, CDR2 ANQGSEA. V lost 7 bases and J 4 bases, leaving 8 bases between the germline ends. The CDR3 loop spans 11 amino acids. CDR3 residues: CSGSDYNEQFF. The CDR3, as DNA: TGCAGCGGTAGCGATTACAATGAGCAGTTCTTC.

Concerning this clone: Its ends do not fully match the called genes, so a read error is possible. Distinct nucleotide sequences in the sample also encode this CDR3. The rearrangement links TRBV27 to TRBJ1-6; TRBD1 aligns across 7 bases. The CDR3 sequence is 16 residues long. CDR1 and CDR2 from the germline V gene are MNHEY and SMNVEV (reference sequence). The CDR3 nucleotides read TGTGCCAGCAGTGAACTGACAGGGAACTATAATTCGCCCCTCCACTTT. Residues: CASSELTGNYNSPLHF.

This clone was recorded a few times. The rearrangement joins TRBV5-1 to TRBJ1-1; possible D gene TRBD1, 5 bases. This CDR3 spans 15 amino acids. CDR1 and CDR2 (germline): SGHRS, YFSETQ. V was cut by 4 bases and J by 0 bases, with 13 bases left in between. Written as DNA, the CDR3 is TGCGCCAGCAGCCCCCACACAGGAATGAACACTGAAGCTTTCTTT. Amino acids: CASSPHTGMNTEAFF.

The chain recombines TRBV6-5 with TRBJ1-1; D unclear. CDR1 is MNHEY and CDR2 is SVGAGI in the germline V gene. The CDR3 length is 13 residues. V lost 3 bases to trimming and J lost 5 bases, with 10 bases between them. In nucleotides, the CDR3 is TGTGCCAGCAGTTATGAGGTGTATACTGAAGCTTTCTTT. Amino acid sequence: CASSYEVYTEAFF.

The gene calls are TRBV25-1 and TRBJ2-5, with D unresolved. The CDR3 extends over 15 amino acids. Between the trimmed V and J ends, which lost 3 bases and 0 bases, there was a span of 11 bases. Germline V gene data show CDR1 as MGHDK and CDR2 as SYGVNS. The CDR3 region is CASSDKSRNQETQYF. As DNA, the CDR3 is TGTGCCAGCAGTGATAAGTCGCGGAACCAAGAGACCCAGTACTTC.

J is TRBJ2-1 and V is TRBV6-6, with D maybe TRBD2 (5 bases). Germline CDR1 MNHNY, CDR2 SVGAGI (reference sequence). V lost 5 bases and J 3 bases, leaving 14 bases between the germline ends. CDR3 size: 15 residues. The CDR3 protein is CASSPDSVGYNEQFF. The CDR3, as DNA: TGTGCCAGCAGTCCGGACTCGGTGGGCTACAATGAGCAGTTCTTC.

This clone has only a few counts. This chain uses TRBV28 with TRBJ2-5; 9 bases are shared with TRBD1. V was clipped by 4 bases and J by 3 bases; unmatched bases: 6. Germline V gene sequence: CDR1 MDHEN, CDR2 SYDVKM. This CDR3 is 15 amino acids long. CDR3 bases: TGTGCCAGCAGTTCCCTCCGGGACAGGGAAGAGACCCAGTACTTC. Translating it yields CASSSLRDREETQYF.

In this sample, this clone turned up a few times. The J gene is TRBJ1-2, the V gene TRBV29-1; D is possibly TRBD1 (5 bases). The germline CDR1 and CDR2 sequences are SQVTM and ANQGSEA. The CDR3 is 13 amino acids. V was pared by 4 bases and J by 0 bases, with 9 bases between. The CDR3 here is CSVATDTNYGYTF. CDR3 nucleotides: TGCAGCGTTGCGACGGACACTAACTATGGCTACACCTTC.

This clone was seen only a few times. The V call is TRBV5-6, the J call TRBJ2-2; 8 positions match TRBD1. CDR1 and CDR2 (germline): SGHDT, YYEEEE. Unmatched junction bases numbered 5, after V lost 8 bases and J lost 5 bases. This CDR3 contains 13 residues. In DNA form, the CDR3 reads TGTGCCAGTCGGACAGGGCTAACCGGGGAGCTGTTTTTT. This gives the protein CASRTGLTGELFF. Variable domain in full (rest from reference TRBV5-6 and TRBJ2-2): DAGVTQSPTHLIKTRGQQVTLRCSPKSGHDTVSWYQQALGQGPQFIFQYYEEEERQRGNFPDRFSGHQFPNYSSELNVNALLLGDSALYLCASRTGLTGELFFGEGSRLTVL.